This T cell receptor (beta chain) came from a study of blood T cell repertoires in COVID-19. Trimming cost V 6 bases and J 4 bases; bases outside gene matches: 6. CDR3 length equals 14 residues. The germline CDR1 and CDR2 sequences are MNHNY and SVGAGI (reference sequence). Each participant's cohort was designated according to participant-reported clinical history. Among Cohort 3 donors, those recovered had two negative PCRs, clearance, or symptom resolution. In the source study's methods: Counts of nucleated cells, estimated from reference gene primer amplification, were obtained. Clones were sequenced by immunoSEQ multiplex PCR, and TCRdb holds only the in-frame ones, with some missing. D and trimming come from the DNA, and the V and J calls and clone size come from that table. The sample has more than 250,000 clones; over 75% are singletons.

The clonotype was recovered from a man aged 30 to 39 who had recovered from COVID-19. Material for sequencing was PBMCs or T cells enriched from blood (not recorded which). The chain employs TRBV6-6 and TRBJ1-5; TRBD1 matches 7 bases. The CDR3 is CASRDTGQNQPQHF. CDR3 DNA sequence: TGTGCCAGCAGGGACACGGGACAGAATCAGCCCCAGCATTTT.